The source of this T cell receptor (beta chain) is a study of CD8 T cells in ankylosing spondylitis. This clonotype was seen only once. The antigen remains unidentified. Germline values: CDR1 MNHNS, CDR2 SASEGT. The CDR3 has 16 residues. J lost 0 bases, V lost 6 bases, and 11 bases had no gene match. Study conclusions and caveats: In ankylosing spondylitis patients, matched synovial fluid reportedly showed significant enrichment of disease-linked clones. Characteristic, it appeared, of ankylosing spondylitis blood was a TCR beta motif of several highly homologous variants.

TCRdb re-analysed the 5' RACE reads in MiXCR, keeping a single row per CDR3 protein. Of hundreds of thousands of distinct CDR3 sequences in the sample, about 11% were seen once. The chain recombines TRBV6-1 with TRBJ2-7; 7 nucleotides align to TRBD2. The receptor comes from a male donor with ankylosing spondylitis. The specimen was blood, either unsorted or a sorted T cell fraction (not recorded which). The CDR3 is CASSLWVGGGSYEQYF. DNA of the CDR3: TGTGCCAGCAGCCTTTGGGTTGGCGGGGGCTCCTACGAGCAGTACTTC.